The clone carrying this T cell receptor (beta chain) was counted at least ten times. The data were taken from a study of regulatory T cells in long-lasting Graves disease. According to the study, TCR beta libraries were built with iRepertoire HTBI primers and CDR3-region Arm-PCR. Via MiXCR, TCRdb re-called the multiplex PCR reads, giving one row per CDR3 protein. The sample yields 540,000 or so distinct CDR3 sequences, about 14% seen once. The time point here: newly diagnosed GD, antithyroid drugs for less than 3 months. With RNA extracted from PBMCs as input, the TCR library was made. Roughly 9 milliliters of peripheral blood went into EDTA tubes. V lost 6 bases, J lost 6 bases, and 14 bases lay in between. The CDR3 covers 13 residues. Per germline, CDR1 SNHLY and CDR2 FYNNEI. A further study also used this sample, focusing on T cells in Graves' hyperthyroidism and ophthalmopathy.

The starting material was peripheral blood mononuclear cells (PBMCs), obtained at new diagnosis, from a patient treated with antithyroid drugs. This sequence was found in a man aged 30 to 39 with Graves disease. J is TRBJ1-1 and V is TRBV2, with D tentatively TRBD1 (6 bases). In nucleotides, the CDR3 is TGTGCCAGCAGATTAGGGGGGATAGCTGAAGCTTTCTTT. Its translation: CASRLGGIAEAFF.